The TCR beta chain under discussion was sequenced for a study of blood T cell repertoires in COVID-19. Study in general: Researchers got acute and convalescent COVID-19 samples from the United States, Italy and Spain. PBMCs, B-cell-depleted T cells, or T cells provided the cDNA or gDNA that made up the material.

In its sample, this clone was seen once. Authors' processing steps: The authors estimated nucleated cell counts from reference gene primer amplification. The table came from immunoSEQ multiplex PCR; TCRdb's copy has only in-frame clones and leaves some out. For V, J and clone size, that table is used; D and trimming come from the DNA. The profile covers around 190,000 clones, with about 89% appearing a single time and about 1.9% taken by the ten largest. The receptor comes from a man between 18 and 35 years old who had recovered from COVID-19. The sample taken for sequencing was peripheral blood.

Here the CDR3 DNA reads TGTGCCAGCAGCCGCGGGACTAGCTTTTTCTTC. This encodes CASSRGTSFFF. The genes are TRBV6-5 and TRBJ2-1; TRBD2 matches at 9 bases. This CDR3 is built from 11 residues. Germline CDR1 reads MNHEY; CDR2 reads SVGAGI. Trimming cost V 6 bases and J 16 bases; bases outside gene matches: 7.